A selection of T cell receptor beta chains follows, all from one sample in a study of blood T cells in healthy people across ages. In TCRdb, the 5' RACE reads were re-called with MiXCR into one record per CDR3 protein. The repertoire holds more than 900,000 distinct CDR3 sequences, with 25% to 30% as singletons. The data were also submitted as part of a second study, on T cells of mothers and their children.

The source material was blood. These receptor sequences come from a woman in her thirties or forties in good health. The CDR3 runs from the conserved cysteine through the conserved F or W. Fields, in order: J gene, clone size, V gene, D gene, CDR3 protein, CDR3 DNA. D genes are given only for firm matches. The size entry is marked missing in some rows and otherwise reads once, few, many or a size class.

TRBJ2-7,.,TRBV27,TRBD1,CAGSLEAGGYSEQYF,TGTGCCGGCAGTTTAGAGGCAGGGGGATACTCCGAGCAGTACTTC
TRBJ2-5,.,TRBV20-1,.,CSALVGETQYF,TGCAGTGCTCTCGTGGGGGAGACCCAGTACTTC
TRBJ2-1,many,TRBV4-1,TRBD2,CASSPGLAGALYNEQFF,TGCGCCAGCAGCCCGGGACTAGCGGGGGCTCTGTACAATGAGCAGTTCTTC
TRBJ2-5,.,TRBV28,.,CASSPSREETRYF,TGTGCCAGCAGTCCCTCTAGAGAAGAGACCCGGTACTTC
TRBJ2-1,many,TRBV5-1,.,CASRSGDMGNEQFF,TGCGCCAGCCGCTCGGGGGACATGGGAAATGAGCAGTTCTTC
TRBJ2-3,many,TRBV20-1,.,CSGGVPPDTQYF,TGCAGTGGAGGTGTTCCGCCAGATACGCAGTATTTT
TRBJ2-3,.,TRBV7-4,.,CASSFVDYTDTQYF,TGTGCCAGCAGCTTCGTCGATTATACAGATACGCAGTATTTT
TRBJ2-7,.,TRBV20-1,.,CSLVGGGALYEQYF,TGCAGTCTTGTAGGGGGGGGGGCTCTTTACGAGCAGTACTTC
TRBJ2-7,few,TRBV7-2,.,CASSFSVPTYEQYF,TGTGCCAGCAGCTTTTCAGTCCCTACCTACGAGCAGTACTTC
TRBJ2-5,.,TRBV5-4,.,CASSLIGGTEFQETQYF,TGTGCCAGCAGCTTAATCGGAGGGACTGAATTCCAAGAGACCCAGTACTTC
TRBJ1-1,.,TRBV29-1,.,CSVLRELNTEAFF,TGCAGCGTTCTCAGGGAGCTGAACACTGAAGCTTTCTTT
TRBJ2-3,.,TRBV21-1,.,CASSKLGGCNTDTQYF,TGTGCCAGCAGCAAATTGGGTGGATGTAACACAGATACGCAGTATTTT
TRBJ2-3,few,TRBV10-3,TRBD2,CAISESRTSGEFLNTQYF,TGTGCCATCAGTGAGTCGAGGACTAGCGGGGAATTTTTGAATACGCAGTATTTT
TRBJ2-7,.,TRBV27,.,CASSFGTSIYEQYF,TGTGCCAGCAGTTTCGGGACAAGTATCTACGAGCAGTACTTC
TRBJ2-7,many,TRBV6-5,.,CASRYSGTGSYEQYF,TGTGCCAGCAGATACAGCGGGACAGGATCCTACGAGCAGTACTTC
TRBJ2-7,few,TRBV6-4,.,CASSDSELEAYEQYF,TGTGCCAGCAGTGACTCGGAACTGGAGGCATACGAGCAGTACTTC
TRBJ2-1,.,TRBV13,.,CASSSQDTAYNEQFF,TGTGCCAGCAGCTCACAGGACACAGCCTACAATGAGCAGTTCTTC
TRBJ2-5,many,TRBV7-8,TRBD2,CASSLPGGPQETQYF,TGTGCCAGCAGCTTGCCGGGGGGGCCCCAAGAGACCCAGTACTTC
TRBJ2-7,.,TRBV30,TRBD2,CAWSAGVAGVYEQYF,TGTGCCTGGAGTGCCGGGGTAGCGGGGGTTTACGAGCAGTACTTC
TRBJ2-3,.,TRBV7-3,.,CASSLNFLGAADTQYF,TGTGCCAGCAGCTTAAATTTTTTGGGGGCAGCGGATACGCAGTATTTT
TRBJ2-7,many,TRBV11-2,.,CASSTRQTTGSYEQYF,TGTGCCAGCAGCACTCGACAGACTACCGGATCCTACGAGCAGTACTTC
TRBJ2-3,few,TRBV5-1,TRBD1,CASSWKTGWTGTQYF,TGCGCCAGCAGCTGGAAGACAGGGTGGACAGGTACGCAGTATTTT
TRBJ1-2,.,TRBV20-1,TRBD1,CSAREPGQVGFGYTF,TGCAGTGCTAGAGAACCGGGACAGGTGGGGTTTGGCTACACCTTC
TRBJ2-7,.,TRBV6-5,.,CAGSYRAEQYF,TGTGCCGGCAGTTACAGGGCCGAGCAGTACTTC
TRBJ2-5,many,TRBV4-1,TRBD2,CASSQRLAGTLRETQYF,TGCGCCAGCAGCCAACGGCTAGCGGGGACCCTCCGGGAGACCCAGTACTTC
TRBJ2-1,.,TRBV27,.,CASRGGQYYNEQFF,TGTGCCAGCAGGGGGGGACAGTACTACAATGAGCAGTTCTTC
TRBJ1-1,.,TRBV20-1,.,CSARNPGPGLAEAFF,TGCAGTGCTAGAAATCCCGGACCGGGGTTAGCTGAAGCTTTCTTT
TRBJ2-1,few,TRBV20-1,.,CSASFSRTNEQFF,TGCAGTGCTAGTTTTTCGCGGACCAATGAGCAGTTCTTC
TRBJ1-1,few,TRBV6-5,.,CASSYSAGDIEAFF,TGTGCCAGCAGTTACTCTGCGGGGGATATTGAAGCTTTCTTT
TRBJ1-2,few,TRBV2,.,CASTQGHYGYTF,TGTGCCAGCACTCAAGGGCACTATGGCTACACCTTC
TRBJ1-5,.,TRBV2,.,CASIANLNQPQHF,TGTGCCAGCATTGCAAATTTAAATCAGCCCCAGCATTTT
TRBJ2-1,few,TRBV29-1,TRBD2,CSVSMSTGTSEQFF,TGCAGCGTCTCCATGTCTACCGGGACTAGCGAGCAGTTCTTC
TRBJ1-2,many,TRBV7-2,TRBD1,CASSEGQGANYGYTF,TGTGCCAGCAGCGAAGGACAGGGGGCGAACTATGGCTACACCTTC
TRBJ1-1,.,TRBV28,.,CASTQPGNTEAFF,TGTGCCAGCACCCAACCCGGAAACACTGAAGCTTTCTTT
TRBJ2-7,.,TRBV28,TRBD1,CASTTGDSSYEQYF,TGTGCCAGCACGACAGGGGACAGCTCCTACGAGCAGTACTTC
TRBJ1-5,.,TRBV12-3/TRBV12-4,.,CASSFSGFQPQHF,TGTGCCAGCAGTTTTTCAGGGTTTCAGCCCCAGCATTTT
TRBJ2-4,.,TRBV2,TRBD1,CASSDQAGGFSIQYF,TGTGCCAGCAGTGATCAAGCAGGGGGTTTTAGCATTCAGTACTTC
TRBJ1-2,.,TRBV5-1,TRBD1,CASSLGTGEFSGYTF,TGCGCCAGCAGCTTGGGGACAGGGGAATTTTCTGGCTACACCTTC
TRBJ1-2,many,TRBV12-3/TRBV12-4,.,CASSRDALYGYTF,TGTGCCAGTTCCCGGGACGCCCTCTATGGCTACACCTTC
TRBJ1-2,.,TRBV15,TRBD1,CATSRSAQGANYGYTF,TGTGCCACCAGCAGATCCGCACAGGGGGCTAACTATGGCTACACCTTC
TRBJ2-4,once,TRBV20-1,.,CSARAGSDIQYF,TGCAGTGCTAGAGCAGGGAGTGACATTCAGTACTTC
TRBJ1-2,.,TRBV29-1,.,CSAEVEGDGYTF,TGCAGCGCCGAAGTGGAGGGTGATGGCTACACCTTC
TRBJ1-2,few,TRBV7-8,.,CASSLSLTFYTF,TGTGCCAGCAGCTTAAGTTTGACCTTCTACACCTTC
TRBJ1-4,few,TRBV7-9,.,CASSLVNEKLFF,TGTGCCAGCAGCTTAGTTAACGAAAAACTGTTTTTT
TRBJ2-7,many,TRBV4-2,.,CASSQDYPGSSYEQYF,TGTGCCAGCAGCCAAGATTATCCAGGGAGCTCCTACGAGCAGTACTTC
TRBJ1-1,once,TRBV6-5,.,CASTRGAGTGAFF,TGTGCCAGCACCAGGGGAGCGGGCACTGGAGCTTTCTTT
TRBJ1-1,few,TRBV29-1,.,CSVEGRGKEAFF,TGCAGCGTTGAGGGCAGGGGTAAGGAAGCTTTCTTT
TRBJ1-2,few,TRBV5-1,TRBD1,CVSSLSQGVGYTF,TGCGTCAGCAGCTTGTCCCAGGGGGTCGGCTACACCTTC
TRBJ2-5,few,TRBV3-1,TRBD2,CASSQALAGRETQYF,TGTGCCAGCAGCCAGGCACTAGCGGGGAGAGAGACCCAGTACTTC
TRBJ2-7,many,TRBV4-2,.,CASSQDTNRVYEQYF,TGTGCCAGCAGCCAAGATACGAACAGGGTCTACGAGCAGTACTTC
TRBJ2-5,many,TRBV4-2,.,CASSQGGLQETQYF,TGTGCCAGCAGCCAAGGTGGACTTCAGGAGACCCAGTACTTC
TRBJ2-7,few,TRBV5-1,TRBD1,CASSFPGQGGEIQYF,TGCGCCAGCAGCTTCCCGGGACAGGGAGGAGAGATCCAGTACTTC
TRBJ1-1,few,TRBV7-2,.,CASSLWGHTSTEAFF,TGTGCCAGCAGCTTATGGGGCCACACGAGCACTGAAGCTTTCTTT
TRBJ1-5,.,TRBV2,.,CASRGHEGSQPQHF,TGTGCCAGCAGGGGACACGAGGGAAGTCAGCCCCAGCATTTT
TRBJ2-1,few,TRBV5-1,.,CASTKGGGNNEQFF,TGCGCCAGCACTAAGGGGGGAGGGAACAATGAGCAGTTCTTC